Below are 29 T cell receptor beta chains sequenced from a single sample in a study of early T cells in non-severe SARS-CoV-2 infection. TCRdb re-analysed the 5' RACE reads in MiXCR, keeping a single row per CDR3 protein. This table holds 110,000 or so distinct CDR3 sequences, over 10% found once. What was sequenced was whole blood. The receptors shown here come from an adult who was a healthcare worker with PCR-confirmed SARS-CoV-2 infection or an uninfected control (not recorded which).

The V call is TRBV29-1, the J call TRBJ2-1; TRBD2 aligns across 9 bases. Germline V gene lookup returns CDR1 SQVTM and CDR2 ANQGSEA. With 6 bases clipped from V and 4 bases from J, the junction kept 7 bases outside the gene matches. The CDR3 length is 14 residues. The CDR3 loop reads CSVISGRSYNEQFF. The CDR3 region has the DNA TGCAGCGTCATCAGCGGGAGGTCTTACAATGAGCAGTTCTTC.

This clonotype showed up just a few times. This chain connects TRBV7-9 to TRBJ2-1; weak D call: TRBD2 (6 bases). In germline, CDR1 is SEHNR, CDR2 FQNEAQ (reference sequence). The CDR3 covers 16 residues. The V gene lost 7 bases and the J gene lost 2 bases, with 18 bases spanning the gap. CDR3 amino acids: CASTPGGGTTYNEQFF. The CDR3 coding sequence is TGTGCCAGCACCCCCGGTGGGGGGACGACCTACAATGAGCAGTTCTTC. Full variable domain (remainder filled in from reference TRBV7-9 and TRBJ2-1): DTGVSQNPRHKITKRGQNVTFRCDPISEHNRLYWYRQTLGQGPEFLTYFQNEAQLEKSRLLSDRFSAERPKGSFSTLEIQRTEQGDSAMYLCASTPGGGTTYNEQFFGPGTRLTVL.

The V call is TRBV20-1, the J call TRBJ1-4; D unclear. The CDR3 contains 12 residues. Trimming shortened V by 1 base and J by 4 bases, and 4 bases separated the two germline ends. Germline CDR1 DFQATT, CDR2 SNEGSKA (reference sequence). This CDR3 reads CSARAGNEKLFF. CDR3 in DNA: TGCAGTGCTAGAGCCGGTAATGAAAAACTGTTTTTT.

Details on this clonotype: Given a much more abundant clone one base away, this may be a read error. The genes are TRBV20-1 and TRBJ2-7; D may match TRBD1 or TRBD2 (5 bases each). This CDR3 is 15 amino acids long. V lost 4 bases and J lost 2, with 18 bases in between. Germline CDR1 DFQATT, CDR2 SNEGSKA (reference sequence). In DNA, the CDR3 is TGCAGTGCTATCAACGGGACGGAAGCTACCTACGAGCAGTACTTC. Translation: CSAINGTEATYEQYF.

This clonotype was seen a few times. The V and J genes are TRBV5-8 and TRBJ1-5; possible D gene TRBD1, 5 bases. V was cut by 6 bases and J by 0 bases, with 13 bases left in between. Germline CDR1 SGHTS, CDR2 YDEGEE. The CDR3 runs 15 residues. The chain's CDR3 is CASTSRGLSNQPQHF. In nucleotides, the CDR3 is TGTGCCAGCACCTCTCGGGGACTTAGCAATCAGCCCCAGCATTTT. Complete variable domain (other parts from reference TRBV5-8 and TRBJ1-5): EAGVTQSPTHLIKTRGQQATLRCSPISGHTSVYWYQQALGLGLQFLLWYDEGEERNRGNFPPRFSGRQFPNYSSELNVNALELEDSALYLCASTSRGLSNQPQHFGDGTRLSIL.

The sample holds many counts of this clonotype. This sequence joins TRBV10-2 and TRBJ1-1; D possibly corresponds to TRBD1 (5 bases). V dropped 0 bases and J dropped 4 bases, with 6 bases sitting between them. The CDR3 spans 13 residues. Germline-derived CDR1 and CDR2 are WSHSY and SAAADI. This CDR3 is CASSESRGTEAFF. Written as DNA, the CDR3 is TGCGCCAGCAGTGAGTCGAGGGGCACTGAAGCTTTCTTT.

This clonotype was found many times. This rearrangement joins TRBV7-9 to TRBJ2-3; TRBD1 aligns across 8 bases. Germline lookup yields CDR1 SEHNR and CDR2 FQNEAQ (reference sequence). J was trimmed by 4 bases and V by 5 bases; bases with no gene match: 8. The CDR3 has 15 amino acids. The CDR3 nucleotides are TGTGCCAGCAGCCCGCAGGGGGCTGGCGCAGATACGCAGTATTTT. This sequence encodes CASSPQGAGADTQYF.

This chain connects TRBV5-5 to TRBJ2-7; perhaps TRBD2 as D (6 bases). V was pared by 4 bases and J by 7 bases, with 24 bases between. There are 16 residues in the CDR3. CDR1 SGHKS and CDR2 YYEKEE come from the germline V gene (reference sequence). The CDR3 spells CASSAGRGFGSDEQYF. The CDR3 nucleotides read TGTGCCAGCAGCGCGGGAAGAGGCTTTGGGTCTGATGAGCAGTACTTC.

This clonotype occurred a few times. The chain links TRBV20-1 to TRBJ2-3, with unresolved D. CDR3 length: 15 amino acids. With 3 bases removed from V and 6 bases from J, the gap between germline ends came to 19 bases. From germline, CDR1 is DFQATT and CDR2 SNEGSKA (reference sequence). The CDR3 loop is CSARLSLLGVDTQYF. The DNA of the CDR3 is TGCAGTGCTAGGTTAAGCCTCCTTGGGGTTGATACGCAGTATTTT.

CDR3: CASSIDEDSVRGYTF. The DNA for the CDR3 is TGTGCCAGTAGTATAGACGAAGACAGCGTGCGAGGCTACACCTTC. V is TRBV19 and J is TRBJ1-2; D perhaps matches TRBD1 (5 bases). The germline gives CDR1 LNHDA, CDR2 SQIVND (reference sequence). This CDR3 region has 15 residues. Trimming pared 0 bases from V and 8 bases from J, leaving 16 bases between.

In this sample, this clonotype turned up many times. The chain carries TRBV11-2 and TRBJ2-3; D is possibly TRBD1 (5 bases). The germline V gene has CDR1 SGHAT and CDR2 FQNNGV. There are 16 residues in the CDR3. Between the trimmed V and J ends, which lost 5 bases and 0 bases, there was a span of 15 bases. Here the CDR3 DNA reads TGTGCCAGCAGCCTATGGGGCCGGGCTAGCACAGATACGCAGTATTTT. Translated: CASSLWGRASTDTQYF.

The table lists this clonotype with many counts. The V call is TRBV5-1, the J call TRBJ2-3, with a weak D call TRBD1 (6 bases). Between the trimmed V and J ends, which lost 5 bases and 6 bases, there was a span of 16 bases. The CDR3 loop spans 14 amino acids. From germline, CDR1 is SGHRS and CDR2 YFSETQ. DNA of the CDR3: TGCGCCAGCAGTCAACAGGGAATGGAGGATACGCAGTATTTT. The encoded protein is CASSQQGMEDTQYF.

This chain connects TRBV5-6 to TRBJ1-1; the match to TRBD1 covers 12 bases. Losses at the gene ends were 0 bases for V and 5 bases for J; bases not matched to a gene: 11. The CDR3 is 18 residues long. In germline, CDR1 is SGHDT, CDR2 YYEEEE. DNA for the CDR3: TGTGCCAGCAGCTTGGCCGGGACAGGGGGCGCATGGTTGACTGAAGCTTTCTTT. As protein: CASSLAGTGGAWLTEAFF.

This clonotype was counted many times. The CDR3 region is CASSPDGYSNQPQHF. The DNA for the CDR3 is TGTGCCAGCTCACCGGACGGTTATAGCAATCAGCCCCAGCATTTT. The chain uses TRBV18 and TRBJ1-5, with no clear D. CDR3 size: 15 residues. V was clipped by 3 bases and J by 0 bases, with 9 bases between them. Germline V lookup: CDR1 KGHSH, CDR2 LQKENI.

This clonotype was counted a few times. The chain recombines TRBV5-1 with TRBJ1-5, with unresolved D. The germline CDR1 and CDR2 sequences are SGHRS and YFSETQ. The V end was cut by 5 bases, the J end by 3 bases, with 9 bases between. The CDR3 has 13 amino acids. As DNA, the CDR3 is TGCGCCAGCAGACCGGACTCCAATCAGCCCCAGCATTTT. Residues: CASRPDSNQPQHF.

This clonotype was counted ten times or more. The rearrangement uses TRBV6-5 and TRBJ1-3, with 10 nucleotides matching TRBD1. Germline CDR1 and CDR2: MNHEY and SVGAGI. The CDR3 length is 15 residues. The ends lost 4 bases at V and 6 bases at J; junction bases unmatched: 6. The CDR3 DNA follows: TGTGCCAGCAGTTCTCACGGGACAGGGGAAAACACCATATATTTT. Translated, it gives CASSSHGTGENTIYF.

V gene TRBV10-3 combines with J gene TRBJ2-7; 8 nucleotides agree with TRBD2. Per germline, CDR1 ENHRY and CDR2 SYGVKD. CDR3 size: 15 residues. J was trimmed by 1 base and V by 1 base; bases with no gene match: 3. For the CDR3, the DNA is TGTGCCATCAGTGAGTTTAGCGGGGTGTCCTACGAGCAGTACTTC. Translated, it gives CAISEFSGVSYEQYF.

This clonotype was detected ten times or more. The CDR3 DNA sequence: TGTGCCAGCAGCCTTTTAGGAGCGGGATCCAAAAACATTCAGTACTTC. Translation: CASSLLGAGSKNIQYF. The chain employs TRBV3-1 and TRBJ2-4; 7 bases line up with TRBD2. The CDR3 runs to 16 residues. Trimming cost V 4 bases and J 2 bases; bases outside gene matches: 8. CDR1 is LGHDT, CDR2 YNNKEL, per germline (reference sequence).

In its sample, this clonotype was seen a few times. This rearrangement joins TRBV7-2 to TRBJ2-1; no reliable D call. Trimming shortened V by 1 base and J by 8 bases, and 12 bases separated the two germline ends. Germline-derived CDR1 and CDR2 are SGHTA and FQGNSA. The CDR3 covers 14 residues. CDR3 in DNA: TGTGCCAGCAGCTTAGGACTCTACCGGGATGAGCAGTTCTTC. Protein: CASSLGLYRDEQFF.

This clonotype was detected many times. This chain links TRBV25-1 with TRBJ2-4; tentative D call: TRBD2 (7 bases). Germline V gene sequence: CDR1 MGHDK, CDR2 SYGVNS. Trimming took 3 bases from V and 1 from J, leaving 16 bases between them. This CDR3 comprises 17 residues. The CDR3, as DNA: TGTGCCAGCAGTGATCGGGGGGCTACATATGCCAAAAACATTCAGTACTTC. Encoded protein: CASSDRGATYAKNIQYF.

The rearrangement links TRBV12-3 or TRBV12-4 to TRBJ1-4, with TRBD1 identical over 9 bases. CDR3 length equals 15 residues. V shed 2 bases and J 5 bases; nucleotides not matched to a gene: 3. The CDR3, as DNA: TGTGCCAGCAGTTTATCGGGACAGGGAAATGAAAAACTGTTTTTT. Protein: CASSLSGQGNEKLFF.

This clonotype was observed a handful of times. This rearrangement joins TRBV3-1 to TRBJ1-5; D not resolved. The CDR3 has 20 residues. Germline CDR1 reads LGHDT; CDR2 reads YNNKEL (reference sequence). The V end was cut by 0 bases, the J end by 1 base, with 22 bases between. In DNA form, the CDR3 reads TGTGCCAGCAGCCAAGACCCTGTTTACTGGGGAATAGAGAGCAATCAGCCCCAGCATTTT. The encoded protein is CASSQDPVYWGIESNQPQHF.

This chain connects TRBV6-6 to TRBJ2-2, with D unclear. Per germline, CDR1 MNHNY and CDR2 SVGAGI (reference sequence). With 5 bases removed from V and 1 base from J, the gap between germline ends came to 5 bases. The CDR3 extends over 13 amino acids. The CDR3 coding sequence is TGTGCCAGCAGTACACTGAACACCGGGGAGCTGTTTTTT. This encodes CASSTLNTGELFF.

This clonotype was found a few times. The gene calls are TRBV3-1 and TRBJ2-1; D gene ambiguous. From germline, CDR1 is LGHDT and CDR2 YNNKEL (reference sequence). With 4 bases removed from V and 9 bases from J, the gap between germline ends came to 19 bases. This CDR3 has 15 residues. The CDR3 spells CASSLTPLAAIEQFF. DNA for the CDR3: TGTGCCAGCAGCCTCACCCCTCTTGCTGCCATTGAGCAGTTCTTC.

In nucleotides, the CDR3 is TGTGCCAGCAGCCATGACAGGGGGCCGGCGGGGAGACCCCTCCACTTT. It codes for CASSHDRGPAGRPLHF. The V and J genes are TRBV3-1 and TRBJ1-6, with 10 positions matching TRBD1. The J segment lost 12 bases and the V segment lost 3 bases, leaving 11 bases of the junction unmatched. From germline, CDR1 is LGHDT and CDR2 YNNKEL (reference sequence). There are 16 residues in the CDR3.

This clonotype was seen only a few times. V gene TRBV29-1 combines with J gene TRBJ1-4; the match to TRBD1 covers 9 bases. Trimming at V came to 3 bases and at J to 7 bases, leaving 6 bases not matched to a gene. The CDR3 contains 14 residues. From germline, CDR1 is SQVTM and CDR2 ANQGSEA. CDR3 protein: CSVDTGTGSEKLFF. DNA of the CDR3: TGCAGCGTTGATACCGGGACAGGGAGTGAAAAACTGTTTTTT.

In its sample, this clonotype was seen a few times. The CDR3 spells CASRKDGTNEKLFF. The CDR3, as DNA: TGTGCCAGCAGGAAGGATGGAACTAATGAAAAACTGTTTTTT. The rearrangement uses TRBV7-9 and TRBJ1-4; D not certain. The CDR3 spans 14 residues. The germline V gene encodes CDR1 SEHNR and CDR2 FQNEAQ (reference sequence). Trimming removed 6 bases at V and 1 base at J, with 9 bases between. Complete variable domain (other parts from reference TRBV7-9 and TRBJ1-4): DTGVSQNPRHKITKRGQNVTFRCDPISEHNRLYWYRQTLGQGPEFLTYFQNEAQLEKSRLLSDRFSAERPKGSFSTLEIQRTEQGDSAMYLCASRKDGTNEKLFFGSGTQLSVL.

The chain joins TRBV11-2 to TRBJ1-6; TRBD1 agrees at 8 bases. V shed 4 bases and J 4 bases; nucleotides not matched to a gene: 9. This CDR3 spans 17 amino acids. Germline CDR1 is SGHAT and CDR2 is FQNNGV. The CDR3 here is CASSSLDRGAYNSPLHF. CDR3 nucleotides: TGTGCCAGCAGCTCTCTCGACAGGGGCGCTTATAATTCACCCCTCCACTTT.

The gene calls are TRBV6-2 or TRBV6-3 and TRBJ2-3; tentative D call: TRBD1 (6 bases). Per germline, CDR1 MNHEY and CDR2 SVGEGT. CDR3 length: 17 amino acids. Between the trimmed V and J ends, which lost 2 bases and 4 bases, there was a span of 19 bases. The CDR3 nucleotides read TGTGCCAGCAGTTACATGACCGGACAGCCTGACGCAGATACGCAGTATTTT. It translates to CASSYMTGQPDADTQYF.